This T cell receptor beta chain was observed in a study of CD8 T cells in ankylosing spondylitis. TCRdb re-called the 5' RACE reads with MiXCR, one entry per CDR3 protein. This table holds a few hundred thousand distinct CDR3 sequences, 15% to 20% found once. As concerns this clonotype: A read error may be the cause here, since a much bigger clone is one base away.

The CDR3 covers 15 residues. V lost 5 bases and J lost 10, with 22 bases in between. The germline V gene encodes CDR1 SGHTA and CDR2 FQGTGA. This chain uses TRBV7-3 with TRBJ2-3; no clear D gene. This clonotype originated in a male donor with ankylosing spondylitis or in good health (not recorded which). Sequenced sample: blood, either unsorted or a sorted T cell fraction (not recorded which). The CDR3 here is CASSLQPGQAPAQYF. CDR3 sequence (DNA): TGTGCCAGCAGCCTCCAACCTGGGCAGGCTCCTGCGCAGTATTTT.